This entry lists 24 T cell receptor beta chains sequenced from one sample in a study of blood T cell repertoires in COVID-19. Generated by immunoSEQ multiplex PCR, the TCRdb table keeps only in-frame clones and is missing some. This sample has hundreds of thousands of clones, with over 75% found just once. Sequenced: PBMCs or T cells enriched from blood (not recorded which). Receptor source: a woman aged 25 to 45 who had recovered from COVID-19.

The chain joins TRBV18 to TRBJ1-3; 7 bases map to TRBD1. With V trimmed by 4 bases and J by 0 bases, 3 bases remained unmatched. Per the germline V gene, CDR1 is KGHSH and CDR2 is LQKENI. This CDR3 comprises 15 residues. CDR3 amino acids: CASSQGTVSGNTIYF. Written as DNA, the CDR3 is TGTGCCAGCTCACAGGGGACAGTCTCTGGAAACACCATATATTTT.

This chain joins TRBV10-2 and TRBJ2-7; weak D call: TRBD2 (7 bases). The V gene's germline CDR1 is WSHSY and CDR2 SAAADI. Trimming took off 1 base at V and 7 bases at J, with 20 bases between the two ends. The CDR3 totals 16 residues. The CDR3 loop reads CASSEWGRGPSEEQYF. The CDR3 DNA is TGCGCCAGCAGTGAGTGGGGGCGGGGGCCCTCGGAGGAGCAGTACTTC.

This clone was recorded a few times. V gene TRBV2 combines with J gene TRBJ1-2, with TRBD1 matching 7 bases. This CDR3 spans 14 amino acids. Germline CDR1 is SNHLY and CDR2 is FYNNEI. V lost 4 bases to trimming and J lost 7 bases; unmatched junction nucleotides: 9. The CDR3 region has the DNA TGTGCCAGCAGTGTTAGGGACAGAGAGGGTGGCTACACCTTC. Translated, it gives CASSVRDREGGYTF.

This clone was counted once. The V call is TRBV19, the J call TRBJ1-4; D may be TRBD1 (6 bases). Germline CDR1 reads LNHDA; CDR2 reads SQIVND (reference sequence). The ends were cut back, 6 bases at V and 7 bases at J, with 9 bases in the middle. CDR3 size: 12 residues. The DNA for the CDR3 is TGTGCCAGTAGGACAGGAGGTGAAAAACTGTTTTTT. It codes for CASRTGGEKLFF. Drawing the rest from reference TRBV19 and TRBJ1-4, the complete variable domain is DGGITQSPKYLFRKEGQNVTLSCEQNLNHDAMYWYRQDPGQGLRLIYYSQIVNDFQKGDIAEGYSVSREKKESFPLTVTSAQKNPTAFYLCASRTGGEKLFFGSGTQLSVL.

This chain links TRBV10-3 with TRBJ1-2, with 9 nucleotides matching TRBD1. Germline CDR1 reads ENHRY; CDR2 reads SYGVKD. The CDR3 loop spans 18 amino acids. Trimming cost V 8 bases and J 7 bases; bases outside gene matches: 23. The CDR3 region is CAICSGLPGQGGSGGYTF. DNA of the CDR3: TGTGCCATCTGTTCAGGCCTTCCGGGACAGGGAGGGTCGGGTGGCTACACCTTC.

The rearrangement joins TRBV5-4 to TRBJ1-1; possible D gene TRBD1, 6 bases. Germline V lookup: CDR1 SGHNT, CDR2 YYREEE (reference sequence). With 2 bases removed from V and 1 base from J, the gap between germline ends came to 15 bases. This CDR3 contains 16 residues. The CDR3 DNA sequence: TGTGCCAGCAGCTTTACAGGGTGGGTGGCGAACACTGAAGCTTTCTTT. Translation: CASSFTGWVANTEAFF.

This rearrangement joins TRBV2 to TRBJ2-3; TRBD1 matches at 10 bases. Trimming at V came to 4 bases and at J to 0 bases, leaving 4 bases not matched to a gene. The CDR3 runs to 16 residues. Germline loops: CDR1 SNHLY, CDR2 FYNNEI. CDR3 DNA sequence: TGTGCCAGCAGTGGGCGACAGGGGGCGAGCACAGATACGCAGTATTTT. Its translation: CASSGRQGASTDTQYF. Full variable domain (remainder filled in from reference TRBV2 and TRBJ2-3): EPEVTQTPSHQVTQMGQEVILRCVPISNHLYFYWYRQILGQKVEFLVSFYNNEISEKSEIFDDQFSVERPDGSNFTLKIRSTKLEDSAMYFCASSGRQGASTDTQYFGPGTRLTVL.

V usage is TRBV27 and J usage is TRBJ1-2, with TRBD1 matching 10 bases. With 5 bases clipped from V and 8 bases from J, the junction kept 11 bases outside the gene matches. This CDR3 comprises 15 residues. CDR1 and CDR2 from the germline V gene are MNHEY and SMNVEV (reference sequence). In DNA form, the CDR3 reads TGTGCCAGCAGTCCAAGGGACAGGGGCTTGAGAGGCTACACCTTC. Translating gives CASSPRDRGLRGYTF.

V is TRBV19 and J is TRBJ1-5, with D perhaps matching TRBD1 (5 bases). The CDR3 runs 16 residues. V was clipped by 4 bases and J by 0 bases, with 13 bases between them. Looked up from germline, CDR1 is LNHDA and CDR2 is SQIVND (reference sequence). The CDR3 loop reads CASSRPHRGSNQPQHF. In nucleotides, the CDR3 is TGTGCCAGTAGTAGACCTCATAGGGGTAGCAATCAGCCCCAGCATTTT.

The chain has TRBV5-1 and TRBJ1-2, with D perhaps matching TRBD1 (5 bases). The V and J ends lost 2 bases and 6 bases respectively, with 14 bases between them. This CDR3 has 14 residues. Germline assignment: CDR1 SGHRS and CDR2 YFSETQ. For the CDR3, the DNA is TGCGCCAGCAGCTTAGGAACGGGAGGGGATGGCTACACCTTC. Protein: CASSLGTGGDGYTF.

CDR3 in amino acids: CASSQGESSSSPLHF. The CDR3 DNA reads TGTGCCAGCAGCCAAGGGGAGAGTTCAAGTTCACCCCTCCACTTT. V gene TRBV3-1 (or the pseudogene TRBV3-2) combines with J gene TRBJ1-6; no clear D. The CDR3 spans 15 residues. The germline V and J ends were trimmed by 1 base and 9 bases, with 13 bases remaining between them. Germline V gene sequence: CDR1 LGHDT, CDR2 YNNKEL (reference sequence).

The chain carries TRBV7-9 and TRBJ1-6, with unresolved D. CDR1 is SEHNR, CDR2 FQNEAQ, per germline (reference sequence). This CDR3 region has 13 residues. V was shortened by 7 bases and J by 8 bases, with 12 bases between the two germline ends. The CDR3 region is CASTQRRDSPLHF. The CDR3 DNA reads TGTGCCAGCACCCAAAGGCGGGATTCACCCCTCCACTTT. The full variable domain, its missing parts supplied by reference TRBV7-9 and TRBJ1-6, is DTGVSQNPRHKITKRGQNVTFRCDPISEHNRLYWYRQTLGQGPEFLTYFQNEAQLEKSRLLSDRFSAERPKGSFSTLEIQRTEQGDSAMYLCASTQRRDSPLHFGNGTRLTVT.

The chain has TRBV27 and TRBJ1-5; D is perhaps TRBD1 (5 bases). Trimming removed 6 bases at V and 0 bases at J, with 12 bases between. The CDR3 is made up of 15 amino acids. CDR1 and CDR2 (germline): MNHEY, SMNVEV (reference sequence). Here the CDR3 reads CASRVGGYSNQPQHF. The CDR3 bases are TGTGCCAGCAGAGTGGGGGGTTATAGCAATCAGCCCCAGCATTTT.

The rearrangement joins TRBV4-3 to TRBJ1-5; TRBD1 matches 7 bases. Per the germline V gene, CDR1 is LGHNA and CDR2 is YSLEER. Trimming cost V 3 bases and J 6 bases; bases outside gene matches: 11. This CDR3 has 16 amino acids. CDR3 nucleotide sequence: TGCGCCAGCAGCCAGGGCACAGGGGTTGAAAGTCAGCCCCAGCATTTT. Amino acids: CASSQGTGVESQPQHF.

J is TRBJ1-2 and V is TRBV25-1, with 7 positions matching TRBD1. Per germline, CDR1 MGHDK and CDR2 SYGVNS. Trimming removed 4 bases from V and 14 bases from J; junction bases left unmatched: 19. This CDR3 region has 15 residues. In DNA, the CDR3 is TGTGCCAGCAGTGGGTCTTTGCGGGACAGCCCGGACGGGACCTTC. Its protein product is CASSGSLRDSPDGTF.

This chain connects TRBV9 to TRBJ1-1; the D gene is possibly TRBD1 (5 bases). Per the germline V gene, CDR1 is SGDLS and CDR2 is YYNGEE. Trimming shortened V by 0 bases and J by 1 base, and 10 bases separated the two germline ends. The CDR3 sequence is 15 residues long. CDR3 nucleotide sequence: TGTGCCAGCAGCGTAGTATCGGGGGGGAACACTGAAGCTTTCTTT. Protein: CASSVVSGGNTEAFF.

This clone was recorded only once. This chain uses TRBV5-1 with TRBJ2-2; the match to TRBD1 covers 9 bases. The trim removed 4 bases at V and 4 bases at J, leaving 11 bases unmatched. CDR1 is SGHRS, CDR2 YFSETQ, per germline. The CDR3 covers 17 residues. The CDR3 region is CASSPNSGTGSTGELFF. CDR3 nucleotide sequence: TGCGCCAGCAGCCCGAATTCAGGGACAGGGAGCACCGGGGAGCTGTTTTTT.

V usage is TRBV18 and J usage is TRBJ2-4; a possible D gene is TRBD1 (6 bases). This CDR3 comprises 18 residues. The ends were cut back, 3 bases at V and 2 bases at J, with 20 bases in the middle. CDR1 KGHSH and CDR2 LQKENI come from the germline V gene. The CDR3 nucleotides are TGTGCCAGCTCACCGCTGATGACAGGTATCGGAACCAAAAACATTCAGTACTTC. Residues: CASSPLMTGIGTKNIQYF.

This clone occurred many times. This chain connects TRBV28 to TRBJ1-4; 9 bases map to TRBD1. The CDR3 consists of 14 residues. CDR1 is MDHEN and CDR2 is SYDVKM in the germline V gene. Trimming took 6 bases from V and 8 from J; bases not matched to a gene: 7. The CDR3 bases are TGTGCCAGCAGCTCCGGGACAGGGAAGGAAAAACTGTTTTTT. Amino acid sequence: CASSSGTGKEKLFF.

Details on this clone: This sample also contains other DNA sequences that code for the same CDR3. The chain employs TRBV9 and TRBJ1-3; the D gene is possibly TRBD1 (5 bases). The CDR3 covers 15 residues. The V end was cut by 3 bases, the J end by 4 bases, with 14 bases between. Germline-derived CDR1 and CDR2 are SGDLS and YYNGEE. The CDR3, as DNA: TGTGCCAGCAGCGCGGGGGGTGGTTCGGGAAACACCATATATTTT. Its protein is CASSAGGGSGNTIYF.

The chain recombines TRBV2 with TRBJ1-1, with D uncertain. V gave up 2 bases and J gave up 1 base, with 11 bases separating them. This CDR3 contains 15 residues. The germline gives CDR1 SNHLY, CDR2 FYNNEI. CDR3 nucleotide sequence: TGTGCCAGCAGTGAATTCCGCCGGGGGAACACTGAAGCTTTCTTT. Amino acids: CASSEFRRGNTEAFF.

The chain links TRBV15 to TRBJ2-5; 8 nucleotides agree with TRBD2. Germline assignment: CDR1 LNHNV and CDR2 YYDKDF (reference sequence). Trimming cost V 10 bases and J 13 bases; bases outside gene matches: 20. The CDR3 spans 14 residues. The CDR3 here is CAIRTDTSGGSLYF. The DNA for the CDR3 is TGTGCCATTCGGACAGATACTAGCGGAGGGTCCCTGTACTTC.

The CDR3 sequence: CASSPSYSPLHF. The DNA of the CDR3 is TGTGCCAGCAGTCCCTCTTATTCACCCCTCCACTTT. The rearrangement joins TRBV28 to TRBJ1-6; D is unclear. From germline, CDR1 is MDHEN and CDR2 SYDVKM. Between the trimmed V and J ends, which lost 5 bases and 8 bases, there was a span of 7 bases. The CDR3 totals 12 residues.

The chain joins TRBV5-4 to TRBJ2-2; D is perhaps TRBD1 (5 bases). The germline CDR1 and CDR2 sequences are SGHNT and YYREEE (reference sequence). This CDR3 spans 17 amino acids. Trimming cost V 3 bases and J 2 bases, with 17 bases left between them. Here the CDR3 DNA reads TGTGCCAGCAGCTCATCGATACAGGAGTTTAACACCGGGGAGCTGTTTTTT. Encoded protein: CASSSSIQEFNTGELFF.